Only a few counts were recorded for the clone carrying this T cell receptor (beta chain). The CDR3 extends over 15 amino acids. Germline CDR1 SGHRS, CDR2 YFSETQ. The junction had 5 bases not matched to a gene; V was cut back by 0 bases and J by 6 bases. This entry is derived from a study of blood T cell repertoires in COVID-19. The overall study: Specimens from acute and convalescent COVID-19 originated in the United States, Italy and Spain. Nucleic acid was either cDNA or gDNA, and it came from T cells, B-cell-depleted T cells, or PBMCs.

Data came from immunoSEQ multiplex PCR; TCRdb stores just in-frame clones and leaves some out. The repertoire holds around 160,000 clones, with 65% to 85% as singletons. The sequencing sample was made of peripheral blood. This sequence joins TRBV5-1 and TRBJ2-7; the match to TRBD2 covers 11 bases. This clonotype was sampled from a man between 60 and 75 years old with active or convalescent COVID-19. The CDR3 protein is CASSLDSSGRLEQYF. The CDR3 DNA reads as TGCGCCAGCAGCTTGGATTCTAGCGGGAGGCTCGAGCAGTACTTC. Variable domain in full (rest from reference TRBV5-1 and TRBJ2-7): KAGVTQTPRYLIKTRGQQVTLSCSPISGHRSVSWYQQTPGQGLQFLFEYFSETQRNKGNFPGRFSGRQFSNSRSEMNVSTLELGDSALYLCASSLDSSGRLEQYFGPGTRLTVT.